These 19 T cell receptor beta chains share one sample of origin, sequenced in a study of T cell changes during pregnancy in multiple sclerosis. Profiled with immunoSEQ multiplex PCR; TCRdb holds only in-frame clones, not every one. This table holds 85,000 to 100,000 clones, roughly 92% found once. The source material was peripheral blood, sampled in the first trimester of pregnancy. These TCRs come from a female donor with multiple sclerosis, enrolled in a pregnancy study.

This chain connects TRBV7-2 to TRBJ2-2; D gene uncertain. Germline CDR1 reads SGHTA; CDR2 reads FQGNSA. Trimming left V 5 bases short and J 3 bases short, with 13 bases between. The CDR3 consists of 15 residues. The CDR3 DNA reads as TGTGCCAGCAGCCCCCGCGGCAAAGACACCGGGGAGCTGTTTTTT. It codes for CASSPRGKDTGELFF.

The chain is built from TRBV15 and TRBJ1-1; TRBD1 matches at 8 bases. Germline V gives CDR1 LNHNV, CDR2 YYDKDF (reference sequence). The CDR3 has 17 amino acids. Unmatched junction bases numbered 20, after V lost 3 bases and J lost 11 bases. The CDR3 nucleotides read TGTGCCACCAGCAGTTCGAGCCCACGCCTGTTGACAGGGGAGGCTTTCTTT. Its protein product is CATSSSSPRLLTGEAFF.

This rearrangement joins TRBV5-4 to TRBJ2-7, with 10 bases matching TRBD2. The trim removed 4 bases at V and 6 bases at J, leaving 10 bases unmatched. Germline V gene data show CDR1 as SGHNT and CDR2 as YYREEE (reference sequence). This CDR3 is 15 amino acids long. CDR3 DNA: TGTGCCAGCAGCCCGCCCCACTTAGCGGGAGGCGAGCAGTACTTC. Protein: CASSPPHLAGGEQYF.

The chain employs TRBV15 and TRBJ1-5, with 10 bases identical to TRBD1. V was pared by 3 bases and J by 7 bases, with 6 bases of the junction left unmatched. This CDR3 has 15 residues. Germline loops: CDR1 LNHNV, CDR2 YYDKDF (reference sequence). This CDR3 reads CATSSSGTGVQPQHF. The CDR3 DNA is TGTGCCACCAGCAGCTCAGGGACAGGGGTCCAGCCCCAGCATTTT.

V and J are TRBV7-2 and TRBJ2-7; no firm D call. There are 13 residues in the CDR3. Between the trimmed V and J ends, which lost 5 bases and 6 bases, there was a span of 14 bases. CDR1 and CDR2 (germline): SGHTA, FQGNSA. CDR3 nucleotide sequence: TGTGCCAGCAGCGTCCTCCCCACCGGCGAGCAGTACTTC. It specifies CASSVLPTGEQYF.

The rearrangement joins TRBV6-5 to TRBJ1-2; D may be TRBD1 (5 bases). The CDR3 length is 12 residues. V lost 6 bases to trimming and J lost 4 bases, with 9 bases between them. The germline gives CDR1 MNHEY, CDR2 SVGAGI. CDR3 sequence: CASSPRGYGYTF. The CDR3 DNA is TGTGCCAGCAGCCCAAGGGGCTATGGCTACACCTTC.

The V and J genes are TRBV5-5 and TRBJ1-2; D is perhaps TRBD1 (5 bases). V was clipped by 0 bases and J by 3 bases, with 12 bases between them. The CDR3 covers 15 residues. In germline, CDR1 is SGHKS, CDR2 YYEKEE (reference sequence). CDR3 coding DNA: TGTGCCAGCAGCTTGGGGCCAGGGCCAGACTATGGCTACACCTTC. Protein product: CASSLGPGPDYGYTF.

The chain carries TRBV7-2 and TRBJ2-2, with 8 bases that match TRBD1. This CDR3 region has 14 residues. Germline lookup yields CDR1 SGHTA and CDR2 FQGNSA. V was clipped by 7 bases and J by 3 bases; unmatched bases: 4. CDR3 DNA: TGTGCCAGCAACTACAGGGGGGACACCGGGGAGCTGTTTTTT. This sequence encodes CASNYRGDTGELFF.

J is TRBJ2-3 and V is TRBV15; 7 nucleotides line up with TRBD2. The germline gives CDR1 LNHNV, CDR2 YYDKDF (reference sequence). The CDR3 totals 16 residues. V trimming: 0 bases; J trimming: 2 bases; junction bases outside the gene matches: 5. CDR3 sequence reads: CATSRDGRPSTDTQYF. CDR3 nucleotide sequence: TGTGCCACCAGCAGAGACGGGAGGCCCTCCACAGATACGCAGTATTTT.

This rearrangement joins TRBV4-3 to TRBJ2-1; 14 positions match TRBD2. Germline V gene sequence: CDR1 LGHNA, CDR2 YSLEER. J was trimmed by 9 bases and V by 3 bases; bases with no gene match: 13. This CDR3 contains 18 residues. The CDR3 DNA reads TGCGCCAGCAGCCAGAGCCCCCCGGGACTAGCGGGAGTCAGTGAGCAGTTCTTC. Protein: CASSQSPPGLAGVSEQFF.

This chain connects TRBV28 to TRBJ2-5; 10 bases line up with TRBD1. Germline CDR1 and CDR2: MDHEN and SYDVKM. This CDR3 contains 16 residues. The ends lost 6 bases at V and 5 bases at J; junction bases unmatched: 12. The CDR3 region has the DNA TGTGCCAGCAGCCTGGGACAGGGGCGCCTAGGCGAGACCCAGTACTTC. Amino acids: CASSLGQGRLGETQYF.

The rearrangement uses TRBV14 and TRBJ1-4; 8 bases align to TRBD1. This CDR3 spans 14 amino acids. CDR1 is SGHDN and CDR2 is FVKESK in the germline V gene. Losses at the gene ends were 1 base for V and 6 bases for J; bases not matched to a gene: 1. The CDR3 DNA reads as TGTGCCAGCAGCCAAGGACAGGGGTATGAAAAACTGTTTTTT. Translating gives CASSQGQGYEKLFF.

This chain links TRBV7-2 with TRBJ1-4; tentatively, D is TRBD1 (6 bases). This CDR3 has 15 amino acids. V was trimmed by 5 bases and J by 12 bases, leaving 22 bases between them. The germline gives CDR1 SGHTA, CDR2 FQGNSA. CDR3 sequence: CASSLNRVSNRELFF. The CDR3 region has the DNA TGTGCCAGCAGCCTAAACAGGGTGTCAAATAGAGAACTGTTTTTT.

The rearrangement joins TRBV5-8 to TRBJ1-2, with 8 bases that match TRBD1. The CDR3 extends over 16 amino acids. With V trimmed by 1 base and J by 5 bases, 10 bases remained unmatched. Germline CDR1 reads SGHTS; CDR2 reads YDEGEE. The CDR3 DNA sequence: TGTGCCAGCAGCTTGCCCCTCGGACAGGGAGGATATGGCTACACCTTC. Translation: CASSLPLGQGGYGYTF.

This chain connects TRBV7-9 to TRBJ2-1; tentatively, D is TRBD1 (5 bases). V was shortened by 4 bases and J by 9 bases, with 10 bases between the two germline ends. This CDR3 is built from 12 residues. Germline lookup yields CDR1 SEHNR and CDR2 FQNEAQ (reference sequence). CDR3 coding DNA: TGTGCCAGCAGCTGGACAAAACCTGAGCAGTTCTTC. Protein product: CASSWTKPEQFF.

This rearrangement joins TRBV9 to TRBJ1-3; D unresolved. The CDR3 spans 15 residues. V lost 4 bases and J lost 1, with 12 bases in between. Germline V CDR1 and CDR2: SGDLS, YYNGEE. The CDR3 coding sequence is TGTGCCAGCAGCACAACTATTGGGTCTGGAAACACCATATATTTT. Protein: CASSTTIGSGNTIYF.

The gene calls are TRBV19 and TRBJ1-2; D may be TRBD1 (6 bases). Germline values: CDR1 LNHDA, CDR2 SQIVND (reference sequence). Trimming pared 9 bases from V and 6 bases from J, leaving 26 bases between. The CDR3 is 16 residues long. CDR3 sequence reads: CASQPGNRVLWHGYTF. The DNA for the CDR3 is TGTGCCAGCCAACCAGGAAACAGGGTCTTGTGGCATGGCTACACCTTC.

The chain combines TRBV7-6 with TRBJ2-3; maybe TRBD2 (5 bases). V was shortened by 2 bases and J by 0 bases, with 9 bases between the two germline ends. This CDR3 contains 15 residues. The germline CDR1 and CDR2 sequences are SGHVS and FNYEAQ. CDR3 DNA: TGTGCCAGCAGCTTAATAGCGAAGAGCACAGATACGCAGTATTTT. Its protein is CASSLIAKSTDTQYF.

This chain connects TRBV7-2 to TRBJ1-5, with D unclear. The CDR3 totals 14 residues. The ends were cut back, 5 bases at V and 0 bases at J, with 8 bases in the middle. Germline CDR1 SGHTA, CDR2 FQGNSA. CDR3 region: CASSGGTSNQPQHF. DNA of the CDR3: TGTGCCAGCAGCGGCGGAACTAGCAATCAGCCCCAGCATTTT.